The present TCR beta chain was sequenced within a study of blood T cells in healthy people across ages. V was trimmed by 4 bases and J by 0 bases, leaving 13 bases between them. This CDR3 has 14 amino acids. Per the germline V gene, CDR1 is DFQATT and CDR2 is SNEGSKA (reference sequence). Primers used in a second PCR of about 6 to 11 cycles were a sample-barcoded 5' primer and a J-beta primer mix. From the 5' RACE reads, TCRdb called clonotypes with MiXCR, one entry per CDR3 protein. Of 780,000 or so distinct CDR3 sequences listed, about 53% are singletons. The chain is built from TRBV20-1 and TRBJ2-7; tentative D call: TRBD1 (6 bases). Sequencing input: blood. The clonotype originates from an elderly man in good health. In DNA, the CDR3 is TGCAGTGCTAAGCAGGGGTCCGGCTCCTACGAGCAGTACTTC. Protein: CSAKQGSGSYEQYF.